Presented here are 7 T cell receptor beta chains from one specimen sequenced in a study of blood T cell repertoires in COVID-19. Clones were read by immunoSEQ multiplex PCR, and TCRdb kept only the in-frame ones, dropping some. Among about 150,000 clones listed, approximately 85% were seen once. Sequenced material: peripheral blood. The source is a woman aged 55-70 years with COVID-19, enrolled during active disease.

The CDR3 here is CASSLDRENQPQHF. CDR3 DNA sequence: TGCGCCAGCAGCTTGGACAGAGAGAATCAGCCCCAGCATTTT. The chain couples TRBV5-1 to TRBJ1-5; D is undetermined. Germline values: CDR1 SGHRS, CDR2 YFSETQ. The CDR3 has 14 amino acids. Trimming removed 0 bases from V and 4 bases from J, with 8 bases in between.

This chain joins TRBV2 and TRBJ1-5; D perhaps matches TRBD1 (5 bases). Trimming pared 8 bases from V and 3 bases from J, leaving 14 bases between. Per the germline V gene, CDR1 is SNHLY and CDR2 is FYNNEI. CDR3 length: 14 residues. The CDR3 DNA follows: TGTGCCAGCGGCGCGGGACTCCCCAATCAGCCCCAGCATTTT. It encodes CASGAGLPNQPQHF.

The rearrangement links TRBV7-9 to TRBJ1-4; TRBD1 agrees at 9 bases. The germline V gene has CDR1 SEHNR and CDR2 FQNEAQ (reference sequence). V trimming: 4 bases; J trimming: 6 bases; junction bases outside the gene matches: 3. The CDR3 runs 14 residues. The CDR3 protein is CASSSDRGDEKLFF. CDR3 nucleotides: TGTGCCAGCAGCTCCGACAGGGGGGATGAAAAACTGTTTTTT.

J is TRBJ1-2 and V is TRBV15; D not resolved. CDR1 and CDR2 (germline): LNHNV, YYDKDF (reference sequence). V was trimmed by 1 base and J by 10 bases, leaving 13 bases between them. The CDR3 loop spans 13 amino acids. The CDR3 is CATSRGESRAYTF. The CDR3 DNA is TGTGCCACCAGCAGAGGGGAGTCGCGGGCCTACACCTTC.

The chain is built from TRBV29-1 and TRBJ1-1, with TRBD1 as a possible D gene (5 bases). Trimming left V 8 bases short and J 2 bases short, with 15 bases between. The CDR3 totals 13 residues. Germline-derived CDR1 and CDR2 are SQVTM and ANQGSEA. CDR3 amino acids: CSTTGGTNTEAFF. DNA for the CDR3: TGCAGCACCACCGGGGGGACCAACACTGAAGCTTTCTTT. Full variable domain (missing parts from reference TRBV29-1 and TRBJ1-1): SAVISQKPSRDICQRGTSLTIQCQVDSQVTMMFWYRQQPGQSLTLIATANQGSEATYESGFVIDKFPISRPNLTFSTLTVSNMSPEDSSIYLCSTTGGTNTEAFFGQGTRLTVV.

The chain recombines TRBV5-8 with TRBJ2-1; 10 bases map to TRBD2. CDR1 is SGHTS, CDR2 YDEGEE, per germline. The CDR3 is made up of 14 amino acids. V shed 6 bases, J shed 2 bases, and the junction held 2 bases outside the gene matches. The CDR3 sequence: CASTSGGAYNEQFF. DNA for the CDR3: TGTGCCAGCACGAGCGGGGGGGCCTACAATGAGCAGTTCTTC.

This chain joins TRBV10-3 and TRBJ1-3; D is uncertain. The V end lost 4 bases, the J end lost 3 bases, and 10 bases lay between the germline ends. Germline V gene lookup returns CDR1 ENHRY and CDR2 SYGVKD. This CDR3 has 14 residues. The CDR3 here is CAISARGDGNTIYF. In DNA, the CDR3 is TGTGCCATCAGTGCCCGCGGTGATGGAAACACCATATATTTT.